The following is a TCR beta chain sequence with its context. As yet, its antigen is unknown. TCRdb processed the RT-PCR reads anew with MiXCR; each CDR3 protein has one entry. The sample holds 300,000 to 350,000 distinct CDR3 sequences, roughly 22% seen once. This sample was taken from a study of response to subunit inactivated influenza vaccine. Study-wide results and caveats: Each seasonal flu vaccination may recruit only limited new T cells, authors suggested.

There are 13 residues in the CDR3. Germline CDR1 and CDR2: MDHEN and SYDVKM. V was shortened by 5 bases and J by 8 bases, with 15 bases between the two germline ends. The sample was PBMCs from blood, taken less than 22 months after vaccination. The chain couples TRBV28 to TRBJ1-2; D might be TRBD1 (6 bases). This TCR was recovered from a man aged 45-69 years who received an inactivated influenza vaccine. The CDR3 DNA sequence: TGTGCCAGCAGTCCCGGGACACAAATAGGCTACACCTTC. It yields the protein CASSPGTQIGYTF.